Presented here are 27 T cell receptor beta chains from one specimen sequenced in a study of human T cells and chemical hapten exposure (dated by TCRdb to the early 2020s). Per the publication, the time point label means: patch test 3, about 24 weeks after DPC sensitization. The sample's treatment or condition label is to be understood as: therapeutic diphenylcyclopropenone sensitization with weekly scalp DPC. The library was made by RACE. The sample was run on a NextSeq 500. TCRdb ran its own pipeline on the public reads, namely fastp trimming at Q25 and MiXCR clone calling, and kept in-frame beta chains. Each entry merges the rows of one CDR3 protein and shows their most common DNA and genes. A total of roughly 200,000 distinct CDR3 sequences appear in this sample, around 23% of them only once. The ten largest clones represent approximately 2.3% of the sample. Sequenced here: whole blood, sampled in connection with sensitization to the hapten diphenylcyclopropenone (DPC). These receptors originate from a middle-aged woman with alopecia areata. Some clones in this sample may be carry-over from other donors' samples.

This clonotype was seen at least ten times. The chain couples TRBV29-1 to TRBJ2-5, with no clear D. V was clipped by 4 bases and J by 5 bases, with 5 bases between them. This CDR3 has 10 amino acids. CDR1 and CDR2 (germline): SQVTM, ANQGSEA. The chain's CDR3 is CSVAGETQYF. The CDR3 DNA reads TGCAGCGTTGCCGGGGAGACCCAGTACTTC.

This clonotype was counted at least ten times. This chain uses TRBV18 with TRBJ2-3; D unclear. The V gene lost 2 bases and the J gene lost 6 bases, with 6 bases spanning the gap. Germline assignment: CDR1 KGHSH and CDR2 LQKENI. The CDR3 covers 12 residues. The DNA of the CDR3 is TGTGCCAGCTCACCAGACGGTGATACGCAGTATTTT. Encoded protein: CASSPDGDTQYF.

This rearrangement joins TRBV7-9 to TRBJ2-2; D is unclear. V dropped 2 bases and J dropped 4 bases, with 8 bases sitting between them. Germline CDR1 and CDR2: SEHNR and FQNEAQ (reference sequence). This CDR3 spans 14 amino acids. The chain's CDR3 is CASSLQGFTGELFF. The CDR3 bases are TGTGCCAGCAGCTTACAAGGCTTCACCGGGGAGCTGTTTTTT.

V and J are TRBV28 and TRBJ2-1; D gene ambiguous. The CDR3 sequence is 14 residues long. V was cut by 2 bases and J by 5 bases, with 10 bases left in between. Per the germline V gene, CDR1 is MDHEN and CDR2 is SYDVKM. CDR3: CASSLSVGHNEQFF. Written as DNA, the CDR3 is TGTGCCAGCAGTTTAAGTGTAGGTCACAATGAGCAGTTCTTC.

The chain joins TRBV20-1 to TRBJ2-5; the D gene is possibly TRBD1 (5 bases). The CDR3 length is 14 residues. V was trimmed by 0 bases and J by 2 bases, leaving 10 bases between them. Per the germline V gene, CDR1 is DFQATT and CDR2 is SNEGSKA (reference sequence). This CDR3 reads CSAREPNRQETQYF. The CDR3 nucleotides read TGCAGTGCTAGAGAACCCAACAGGCAAGAGACCCAGTACTTC.

This clonotype was counted a few times. This chain connects TRBV10-3 to TRBJ2-7; no clear D gene. This CDR3 has 13 amino acids. V gave up 11 bases and J gave up 2 bases, with 16 bases separating them. CDR1 and CDR2 from the germline V gene are ENHRY and SYGVKD. The CDR3 nucleotides read TGTGCCTCCAGCGACACCTCCACCTACGAGCAGTACTTC. Encoded protein: CASSDTSTYEQYF.

This clonotype was recorded many times. The chain has TRBV9 and TRBJ2-7; 16 positions agree with TRBD2. Germline trimming cut 3 bases from V and 12 bases from J; bases unmatched to any gene: 12. Germline CDR1 reads SGDLS; CDR2 reads YYNGEE. The CDR3 consists of 16 residues. The CDR3: CASSAVPGLAGGLPYF. The CDR3 DNA follows: TGTGCCAGCAGCGCCGTTCCGGGACTAGCGGGAGGGCTGCCGTACTTC.

V usage is TRBV6-6 and J usage is TRBJ1-2; 7 nucleotides agree with TRBD1. CDR1 is MNHNY and CDR2 is SVGAGI in the germline V gene (reference sequence). The length of the CDR3 is 16 residues. Germline trimming cut 6 bases from V and 0 bases from J; bases unmatched to any gene: 10. CDR3 coding DNA: TGTGCCAGCAGGTCCGGGACAGTGCCTACTAACTATGGCTACACCTTC. Its translation is CASRSGTVPTNYGYTF.

The rearrangement uses TRBV5-4 and TRBJ2-1; 10 positions match TRBD2. Germline CDR1 is SGHNT and CDR2 is YYREEE (reference sequence). Germline trimming cut 6 bases from V and 4 bases from J; bases unmatched to any gene: 7. This CDR3 has 15 residues. The CDR3, as DNA: TGTGCCAGCAACTCTCCTAGCGGGAGTTACAATGAGCAGTTCTTC. Amino acids: CASNSPSGSYNEQFF.

The chain uses TRBV5-4 and TRBJ2-5; a weak D match, TRBD1 (5 bases). The CDR3 is 14 amino acids. The germline V gene encodes CDR1 SGHNT and CDR2 YYREEE (reference sequence). V lost 0 bases and J lost 1, with 7 bases in between. The CDR3 DNA is TGTGCCAGCAGCTTGGACAGGTTCCAAGAGACCCAGTACTTC. This gives the protein CASSLDRFQETQYF.

The chain links TRBV25-1 to TRBJ2-3; TRBD1 aligns across 10 bases. The CDR3 sequence is 16 residues long. From germline, CDR1 is MGHDK and CDR2 SYGVNS. Losses at the gene ends were 5 bases for V and 6 bases for J; bases not matched to a gene: 11. CDR3 in amino acids: CASSSDRGPSLDTQYF. CDR3 nucleotide sequence: TGTGCCAGCAGTAGTGACAGGGGGCCCTCTTTGGATACGCAGTATTTT.

This clonotype has just a few counts. The chain uses TRBV6-5 and TRBJ2-3; 7 positions match TRBD2. The CDR3 spans 15 residues. Germline V lookup: CDR1 MNHEY, CDR2 SVGAGI. J gave up 5 bases and V 6 bases, and 11 bases lay outside the gene matches. The CDR3 reads CASRSLGASGDTQYF. The CDR3, as DNA: TGTGCCAGCAGGAGCCTCGGGGCTAGCGGAGATACGCAGTATTTT.

The chain couples TRBV6-1 to TRBJ1-1; 7 bases fit TRBD1. V trimming: 4 bases; J trimming: 8 bases; junction bases outside the gene matches: 7. The CDR3 extends over 13 amino acids. Germline assignment: CDR1 MNHNS and CDR2 SASEGT. CDR3 sequence reads: CASSVGTAAEAFF. CDR3 sequence (DNA): TGTGCCAGCAGTGTCGGGACAGCTGCGGAAGCTTTCTTT.

The chain recombines TRBV20-1 with TRBJ2-7, with a weak D call TRBD2 (6 bases). Deletions cut 0 bases from V and 9 bases from J, with 15 bases between. The CDR3 extends over 13 amino acids. Germline CDR1 is DFQATT and CDR2 is SNEGSKA (reference sequence). Here the CDR3 reads CSARDGPGGVQYF. Written as DNA, the CDR3 is TGCAGTGCTAGAGATGGACCGGGCGGGGTGCAGTACTTC.

Only a few counts were recorded for this clonotype. The gene calls are TRBV5-1 and TRBJ1-4; no definite D call. Trimming cost V 0 bases and J 8 bases, with 11 bases left between them. The germline gives CDR1 SGHRS, CDR2 YFSETQ. CDR3 length equals 14 residues. The CDR3 spells CASSLDPPVEKLFF. DNA of the CDR3: TGCGCCAGCAGCTTGGACCCCCCAGTAGAAAAACTGTTTTTT.

This clonotype occurred a few times. This chain joins TRBV28 and TRBJ2-5; 9 bases map to TRBD2. CDR1 MDHEN and CDR2 SYDVKM come from the germline V gene. The CDR3 extends over 13 amino acids. V shed 6 bases, J shed 1 base, and the junction held 0 bases outside the gene matches. The CDR3 DNA sequence: TGTGCCAGCAGACTAGCGGGCCAAGAGACCCAGTACTTC. This codes for CASRLAGQETQYF.

V usage is TRBV27 and J usage is TRBJ2-5, with TRBD2 matching over 12 bases. The ends lost 3 bases at V and 1 base at J; junction bases unmatched: 0. CDR1 MNHEY and CDR2 SMNVEV come from the germline V gene (reference sequence). CDR3 length equals 15 residues. CDR3 loop: CASSLTSGSQETQYF. CDR3 nucleotide sequence: TGTGCCAGCAGTTTGACTAGCGGGAGCCAAGAGACCCAGTACTTC.

This clonotype was observed a handful of times. The V and J genes are TRBV27 and TRBJ1-2; D uncertain. The CDR3 sequence is 13 residues long. The V gene lost 6 bases and the J gene lost 6 bases, with 14 bases spanning the gap. Germline V CDR1 and CDR2: MNHEY, SMNVEV (reference sequence). In DNA form, the CDR3 reads TGTGCCAGCAGGGGCGACTCGTTCCATGGCTACACCTTC. Encoded protein: CASRGDSFHGYTF.

There are a few counts of this clonotype. The chain carries TRBV20-1 and TRBJ2-1; 8 positions agree with TRBD2. The ends lost 3 bases at V and 7 bases at J; junction bases unmatched: 11. The CDR3 length is 15 residues. In germline, CDR1 is DFQATT, CDR2 SNEGSKA (reference sequence). The CDR3 sequence: CSARNRAGAGNEQFF. The DNA for the CDR3 is TGCAGTGCTAGGAATCGAGCGGGAGCAGGAAATGAGCAGTTCTTC.

The rearrangement links TRBV12-3 or TRBV12-4 to TRBJ1-2; maybe TRBD1 (6 bases). Trimming took off 5 bases at V and 8 bases at J, with 15 bases between the two ends. The CDR3 is 13 residues long. The CDR3 here is CASSPGQRWGYTF. CDR3 bases: TGTGCCAGCAGTCCCGGACAGCGATGGGGCTACACCTTC.

This clonotype was recorded a few times. The chain recombines TRBV18 with TRBJ2-1, with no clear D. This CDR3 region has 14 residues. Germline assignment: CDR1 KGHSH and CDR2 LQKENI. V was shortened by 3 bases and J by 2 bases, with 8 bases between the two germline ends. The CDR3 region is CASSPLGPYNEQFF. CDR3 DNA: TGTGCCAGCTCACCCCTTGGCCCCTACAATGAGCAGTTCTTC.

In its sample, this clonotype was seen a few times. The chain carries TRBV29-1 and TRBJ2-3; D unclear. V lost 4 bases and J lost 2, with 16 bases in between. The CDR3 is made up of 15 amino acids. The germline gives CDR1 SQVTM, CDR2 ANQGSEA. CDR3 region: CSVVPPWAHTDTQYF. In DNA, the CDR3 is TGCAGCGTTGTGCCCCCTTGGGCGCACACAGATACGCAGTATTTT.

The genes are TRBV20-1 and TRBJ2-7, with TRBD2 matching 11 bases. V lost 5 bases, J lost 6 bases, and 12 bases stayed unmatched. This CDR3 has 15 residues. The germline gives CDR1 DFQATT, CDR2 SNEGSKA (reference sequence). The CDR3: CSAWRLAGPNREQYF. In DNA form, the CDR3 reads TGCAGTGCTTGGAGACTAGCGGGGCCCAACCGCGAGCAGTACTTC.

This clonotype occurred a few times. V and J are TRBV7-9 and TRBJ2-7; D not resolved. Germline assignment: CDR1 SEHNR and CDR2 FQNEAQ (reference sequence). The CDR3 is 15 residues long. V shed 5 bases and J shed 0 bases, with 14 bases lying between them. The CDR3 region has the DNA TGTGCCAGCAGCCCCCGGACCGCAAGCTCCTACGAGCAGTACTTC. Encoded protein: CASSPRTASSYEQYF. Based on the CDR3 plus reference TRBV7-9 and TRBJ2-7, the full variable domain is DTGVSQNPRHKITKRGQNVTFRCDPISEHNRLYWYRQTLGQGPEFLTYFQNEAQLEKSRLLSDRFSAERPKGSFSTLEIQRTEQGDSAMYLCASSPRTASSYEQYFGPGTRLTVT.

V gene TRBV15 combines with J gene TRBJ1-2; D is uncertain. Looked up from germline, CDR1 is LNHNV and CDR2 is YYDKDF (reference sequence). V lost 0 bases to trimming and J lost 8 bases, with 16 bases between them. This CDR3 region has 15 residues. CDR3 DNA: TGTGCCACCAGCAGAGAGGGGAAAGGAGTTTTAGGCTACACCTTC. As protein: CATSREGKGVLGYTF. Based on the CDR3 plus reference TRBV15 and TRBJ1-2, the full variable domain is DAMVIQNPRYQVTQFGKPVTLSCSQTLNHNVMYWYQQKSSQAPKLLFHYYDKDFNNEADTPDNFQSRRPNTSFCFLDIRSPGLGDTAMYLCATSREGKGVLGYTFGSGTRLTVV.

The sample holds a few counts of this clonotype. CDR3 coding DNA: TGTGCCAGCAGAGCAGGCTGGGGAGGCAACACTGAAGCTTTCTTT. Translating it yields CASRAGWGGNTEAFF. V and J are TRBV6-2 or TRBV6-3 and TRBJ1-1, with D hard to call. From germline, CDR1 is MNHEY and CDR2 SVGEGT. The CDR3 consists of 15 residues. Trimming took off 6 bases at V and 2 bases at J, with 16 bases between the two ends.

The chain links TRBV4-3 to TRBJ2-7; tentatively, D is TRBD1 (7 bases). This CDR3 region has 16 residues. CDR1 and CDR2 from the germline V gene are LGHNA and YSLEER. Trimming cost V 3 bases and J 6 bases, with 21 bases left between them. CDR3 region: CASSHLKGAGLGEQYF. The DNA for the CDR3 is TGCGCCAGCAGCCACCTAAAGGGGGCGGGACTCGGCGAGCAGTACTTC.